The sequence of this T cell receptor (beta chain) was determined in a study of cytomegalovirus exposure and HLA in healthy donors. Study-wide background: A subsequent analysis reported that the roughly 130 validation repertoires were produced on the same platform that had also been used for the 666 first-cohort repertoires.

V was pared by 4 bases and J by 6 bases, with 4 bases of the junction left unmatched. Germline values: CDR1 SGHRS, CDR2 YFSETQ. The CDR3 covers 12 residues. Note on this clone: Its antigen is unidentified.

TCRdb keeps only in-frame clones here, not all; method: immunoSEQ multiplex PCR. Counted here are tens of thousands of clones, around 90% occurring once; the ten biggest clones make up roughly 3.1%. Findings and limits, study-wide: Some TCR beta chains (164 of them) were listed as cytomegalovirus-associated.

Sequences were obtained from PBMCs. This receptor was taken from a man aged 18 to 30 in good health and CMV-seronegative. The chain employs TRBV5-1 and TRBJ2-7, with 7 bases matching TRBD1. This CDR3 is CASSRTGGEQYF. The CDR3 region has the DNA TGCGCCAGCAGCCGGACAGGAGGCGAGCAGTACTTC.